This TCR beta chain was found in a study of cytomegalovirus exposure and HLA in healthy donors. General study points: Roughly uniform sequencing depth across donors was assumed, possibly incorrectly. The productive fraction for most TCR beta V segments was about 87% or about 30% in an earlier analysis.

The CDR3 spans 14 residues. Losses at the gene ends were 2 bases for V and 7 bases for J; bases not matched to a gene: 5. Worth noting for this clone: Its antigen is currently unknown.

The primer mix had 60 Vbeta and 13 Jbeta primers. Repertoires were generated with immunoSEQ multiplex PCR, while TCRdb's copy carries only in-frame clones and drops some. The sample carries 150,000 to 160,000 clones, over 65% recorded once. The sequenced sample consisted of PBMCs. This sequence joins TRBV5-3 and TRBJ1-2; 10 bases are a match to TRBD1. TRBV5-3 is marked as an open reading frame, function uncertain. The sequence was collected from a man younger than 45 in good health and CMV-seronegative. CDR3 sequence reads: CARSFRQGAGGYTF. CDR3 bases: TGTGCCAGAAGCTTCCGACAGGGGGCGGGTGGCTACACCTTC.